This is a list of T cell receptor beta chains from one sample in a study of blood T cell repertoires in COVID-19. Sequenced by immunoSEQ multiplex PCR; TCRdb stores in-frame clones only, minus some. This sample carries tens of thousands of clones, approximately 85% of them seen once, and the ten largest clones take approximately 6.9%. The material sequenced was peripheral blood. The receptors were sampled from a man aged 55 to 70 with acute or convalescent COVID-19. Each CDR3 is given with its conserved first and last residue. D genes are given only for firm matches. Clone size appears in some rows only: once, few, many, or a class for an expanded clone.

v_gene	abundance	j_gene	d_gene	CDR3aa	CDR3nt
TRBV28	NA	TRBJ1-1	NA	CASKGHYTEAFF	TGTGCCAGCAAGGGACATTACACTGAAGCTTTCTTT
TRBV18	NA	TRBJ1-5	TRBD1	CASSPGTGLLPQHF	TGTGCCAGCTCACCGGGGACAGGGTTGCTGCCCCAGCATTTT
TRBV6-5	NA	TRBJ1-4	TRBD1	CASSLTTGTNEKLFF	TGTGCCAGCAGCCTAACGACAGGGACTAATGAAAAACTGTTTTTT
TRBV5-6	NA	TRBJ1-3	NA	CASSLAGQGMRNTIYF	TGTGCCAGCAGCTTGGCAGGCCAGGGGATGAGAAACACCATATATTTT
TRBV6-5	NA	TRBJ1-1	NA	CASSYAGATEAFF	TGTGCCAGCAGTTACGCTGGAGCGACTGAAGCTTTCTTT
TRBV28	NA	TRBJ2-7	TRBD2	CASSFLKREPQQYF	TGTGCCAGCAGTTTCCTGAAGCGGGAGCCTCAGCAGTACTTC
TRBV11-2	NA	TRBJ2-5	NA	CASSLSLAAETQYF	TGTGCCAGCAGCTTATCCCTGGCGGCAGAGACCCAGTACTTC
TRBV30	NA	TRBJ2-1	NA	CAWSLQGHEQFF	TGTGCCTGGAGTCTGCAGGGTCATGAGCAGTTCTTC
TRBV6-6	NA	TRBJ2-7	NA	CASSWVEGMREQYF	TGTGCCAGCAGCTGGGTCGAAGGAATGCGGGAGCAGTACTTC
TRBV24-1	NA	TRBJ2-2	TRBD2	CATSDLLAGVNGELFF	TGTGCCACCAGTGATTTGCTAGCGGGAGTAAACGGGGAGCTGTTTTTT
TRBV4-2	NA	TRBJ2-3	TRBD2	CASSRSGTSITQYF	TGTGCCAGCAGCCGGTCCGGGACTAGCATAACGCAGTATTTT
TRBV6-1	NA	TRBJ2-7	TRBD2	CASSEGLAGVYEQYF	TGTGCCAGCAGTGAAGGACTAGCGGGAGTTTACGAGCAGTACTTC
TRBV5-1	NA	TRBJ1-6	NA	CASSLSGSKNSPLHF	TGCGCCAGCAGCTTGAGCGGGTCTAAGAATTCACCCCTCCACTTT
TRBV29-1	NA	TRBJ2-7	NA	CSVRGYPPEQYF	TGCAGCGTTCGCGGCTACCCACCTGAGCAGTACTTC
TRBV11-2	NA	TRBJ2-7	TRBD2	CASSLSPGGSPSYEQYF	TGTGCCAGCAGCTTAAGTCCCGGCGGGAGTCCCTCCTACGAGCAGTACTTC
TRBV18	NA	TRBJ1-2	NA	CASSESSYGYTF	TGTGCCAGCTCCGAAAGTAGCTATGGCTACACCTTC
TRBV7-8	once	TRBJ2-2	NA	CASSLRHHTNTGELFF	TGTGCCAGCAGCTTACGACACCATACGAACACCGGGGAGCTGTTTTTT
TRBV28	NA	TRBJ2-7	NA	CASSLTGYEQYF	TGTGCCAGCAGTTTAACCGGTTACGAGCAGTACTTC
TRBV15	NA	TRBJ2-5	NA	CATSRDYLGGQETQYF	TGTGCCACCAGCAGAGATTATTTGGGGGGACAAGAGACCCAGTACTTC
TRBV7-9	NA	TRBJ1-1	NA	CASSTRNLRQGAFF	TGTGCCAGCAGCACACGGAACCTGCGGCAGGGTGCTTTCTTT
TRBV5-1	NA	TRBJ2-1	NA	CASSLASTSNEQFF	TGCGCCAGCAGCTTGGCGTCTACTTCTAATGAGCAGTTCTTC
TRBV3-1/TRBV3-2	NA	TRBJ1-2	TRBD1	CASSHRTGDGGYTF	TGTGCCAGCAGCCATCGGACAGGGGATGGCGGCTACACCTTC
TRBV13	NA	TRBJ1-2	TRBD1	CASRHRQGVGGYTF	TGTGCCAGCAGGCACCGACAGGGGGTAGGAGGCTACACCTTC
TRBV19	few	TRBJ2-7	NA	CASSLRFNAEQYF	TGTGCCAGTAGTCTACGTTTCAACGCCGAGCAGTACTTC
TRBV18	NA	TRBJ2-2	TRBD1	CASSQDRVASGELFF	TGTGCCAGCTCACAGGACAGGGTGGCCTCCGGGGAGCTGTTTTTT
TRBV7-6	NA	TRBJ2-1	TRBD2	CASSPLREGRNEQFF	TGTGCCAGCAGCCCTTTGCGGGAGGGCCGCAATGAGCAGTTCTTC
TRBV6-5	NA	TRBJ2-2	TRBD2	CASSYSAGGPGGELFF	TGTGCCAGCAGTTACTCCGCGGGAGGGCCCGGCGGGGAGCTGTTTTTT
TRBV5-1	NA	TRBJ2-5	NA	CASSEVDASPFQETQYF	TGCGCCAGCAGCGAGGTCGATGCTAGCCCGTTCCAAGAGACCCAGTACTTC
TRBV7-9	NA	TRBJ2-6	TRBD2	CASRSGTIDSGANVLTF	TGTGCCAGCAGATCAGGGACTATCGACTCTGGGGCCAACGTCCTGACTTTC
TRBV6-1	NA	TRBJ2-2	TRBD2	CASSFQRGGTGELFF	TGTGCCAGCAGTTTCCAACGGGGGGGCACCGGGGAGCTGTTTTTT
TRBV24-1	NA	TRBJ2-7	TRBD2	CATSRTSGAYEQYF	TGTGCCACCAGCCGGACTAGTGGTGCCTACGAGCAGTACTTC
TRBV19	NA	TRBJ2-5	TRBD1	CASTPTGAKTQYF	TGTGCCAGTACCCCGACAGGGGCGAAGACCCAGTACTTC
TRBV28	once	TRBJ2-1	NA	CASSLGGASYNEQFF	TGTGCCAGCAGTTTAGGAGGGGCCTCCTACAATGAGCAGTTCTTC
TRBV9	NA	TRBJ1-1	TRBD1	CASSISGGHTEAFF	TGTGCCAGCAGCATTTCAGGGGGCCACACTGAAGCTTTCTTT
TRBV27	NA	TRBJ2-7	NA	CASSLSPRTQYSYEQYF	TGTGCCAGCAGTTTATCCCCACGGACTCAATACTCCTACGAGCAGTACTTC
TRBV9	NA	TRBJ1-1	NA	CASSVRGDWGEAFF	TGTGCCAGCAGCGTAAGGGGCGACTGGGGTGAAGCTTTCTTT
TRBV28	NA	TRBJ2-5	NA	CASSFGGTRGETQYF	TGTGCCAGCAGTTTTGGAGGGACGAGGGGAGAGACCCAGTACTTC
TRBV28	NA	TRBJ1-3	NA	CASHKQGSGNTIYF	TGTGCCAGCCATAAGCAGGGGTCTGGAAACACCATATATTTT
TRBV2	NA	TRBJ2-1	TRBD2	CASSWGTSTNEQFF	TGTGCCAGCAGTTGGGGGACTAGTACCAATGAGCAGTTCTTC
TRBV6-4	once	TRBJ2-1	NA	CASSLQGGHNEQFF	TGTGCCAGCAGCCTACAGGGGGGGCACAATGAGCAGTTCTTC
TRBV6-5	NA	TRBJ2-5	NA	CASMRDKEETQYF	TGTGCCAGCATGAGGGACAAGGAAGAGACCCAGTACTTC
TRBV13	NA	TRBJ2-3	TRBD2	CASSDLAGGLPTHGDTQYF	TGTGCCAGCAGCGACCTAGCGGGAGGCCTACCTACCCACGGAGATACGCAGTATTTT
TRBV7-6	NA	TRBJ2-3	NA	CASSLKTSRDTQYF	TGTGCCAGCAGCTTAAAAACTAGCAGAGATACGCAGTATTTT
TRBV7-8	NA	TRBJ1-2	NA	CASSREARGNYGYTF	TGTGCCAGCAGCCGGGAGGCCCGGGGGAACTATGGCTACACCTTC
TRBV7-2	NA	TRBJ2-7	NA	CASSLASSGRTYEQYF	TGTGCCAGCAGCTTAGCGTCCAGCGGAAGGACCTACGAGCAGTACTTC
TRBV7-9	few	TRBJ2-2	NA	CASTYSNTGELFF	TGTGCCAGCACCTACTCGAACACCGGGGAGCTGTTTTTT
TRBV18	NA	TRBJ2-1	NA	CASSPRAESYNEQFF	TGTGCCAGCTCCCCCCGAGCGGAGTCCTACAATGAGCAGTTCTTC
TRBV12-3/TRBV12-4	NA	TRBJ2-2	NA	CASSHSTGELFF	TGTGCCAGCAGTCATTCCACCGGGGAGCTGTTTTTT
TRBV7-2	NA	TRBJ2-3	TRBD2	CASSLAKLAGGDTQYF	TGTGCCAGCAGCTTAGCGAAACTAGCGGGAGGAGATACGCAGTATTTT
TRBV11-3	NA	TRBJ2-7	TRBD2	CASSFGGSRYEQYF	TGTGCCAGCAGCTTTGGCGGGAGTCGCTACGAGCAGTACTTC
TRBV27	once	TRBJ1-2	TRBD1	CATLINRGDTNYGYTF	TGTGCCACCCTGATAAACAGGGGGGACACCAACTATGGCTACACCTTC
TRBV28	NA	TRBJ1-3	TRBD1	CASTSTGVGNTIYF	TGTGCCAGCACCTCTACAGGGGTAGGAAACACCATATATTTT
TRBV5-1	NA	TRBJ1-3	NA	CASSLAGSSGNTIYF	TGCGCCAGCAGCTTGGCCGGGAGCTCTGGAAACACCATATATTTT
TRBV19	NA	TRBJ1-1	NA	CASSIGGGNTEAFF	TGTGCCAGTAGTATAGGAGGTGGGAACACTGAAGCTTTCTTT
TRBV19	medium-sized	TRBJ2-1	NA	CASSIDPPNEQFF	TGTGCCAGTAGTATAGATCCCCCTAATGAGCAGTTCTTC